This T cell receptor (beta chain) stems from a study of identical twins. The CDR3 loop spans 11 amino acids. The germline V gene encodes CDR1 SNHLY and CDR2 FYNNEI. Deletions cut 9 bases from V and 3 bases from J, with 7 bases between. It was template switching that added a universal primer site, and there were unique molecular identifiers on the cDNA. Via MiXCR, TCRdb re-called the 5' RACE reads, giving one row per CDR3 protein. This sample carries 250,000 to 350,000 distinct CDR3 sequences, roughly 8.6% of them seen once, and the ten largest clones take about 7.1%. This clonotype was detected ten times or more. Antigen: not known. General study points: The authors noted that invariant MAIT and iNKT cells could partly confound zero-insertion analyses. Reduced insertions were recorded for abundant cord blood beta clonotypes, with no such pattern in memory repertoires.

This sample was shared with a second study, whose subject was yellow fever vaccine responses in identical twins.

This chain connects TRBV2 to TRBJ2-3, with D uncertain. This receptor was taken from a woman aged 18-29 years in good health. Sample: CD8+ T cells sorted from blood. The chain's CDR3 is CASRSTDTQYF. For the CDR3, the DNA is TGTGCCAGTCGGAGTACAGATACGCAGTATTTT.